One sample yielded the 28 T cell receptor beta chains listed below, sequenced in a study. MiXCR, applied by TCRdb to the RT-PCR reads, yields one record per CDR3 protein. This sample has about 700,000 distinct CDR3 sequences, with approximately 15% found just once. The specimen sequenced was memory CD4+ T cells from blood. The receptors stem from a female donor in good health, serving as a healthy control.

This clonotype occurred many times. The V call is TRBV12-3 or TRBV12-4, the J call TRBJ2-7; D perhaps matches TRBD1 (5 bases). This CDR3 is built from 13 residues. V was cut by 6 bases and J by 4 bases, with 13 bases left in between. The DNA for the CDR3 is TGTGCCAGCAGCCGACAGACAATATACGAGCAGTACTTC. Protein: CASSRQTIYEQYF.

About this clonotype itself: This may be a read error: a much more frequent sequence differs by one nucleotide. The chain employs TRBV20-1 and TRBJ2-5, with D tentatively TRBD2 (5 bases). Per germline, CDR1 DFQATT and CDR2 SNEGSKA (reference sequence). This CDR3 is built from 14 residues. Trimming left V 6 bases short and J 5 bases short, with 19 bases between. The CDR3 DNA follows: TGCAGTGCGCCGGGGTTAGGGTGGAGGGAGACCCAGTACTTC. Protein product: CSAPGLGWRETQYF.

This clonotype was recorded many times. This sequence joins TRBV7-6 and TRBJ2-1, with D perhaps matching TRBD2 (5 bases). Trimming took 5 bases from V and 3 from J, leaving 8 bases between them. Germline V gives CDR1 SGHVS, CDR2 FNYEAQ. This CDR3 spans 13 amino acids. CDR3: CASSHGVYNEQFF. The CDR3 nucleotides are TGTGCCAGCAGCCACGGGGTCTACAATGAGCAGTTCTTC.

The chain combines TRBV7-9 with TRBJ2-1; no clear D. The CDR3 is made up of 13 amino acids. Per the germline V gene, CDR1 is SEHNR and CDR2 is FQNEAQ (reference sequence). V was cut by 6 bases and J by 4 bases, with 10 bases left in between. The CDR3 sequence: CASRSKDYNEQFF. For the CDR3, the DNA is TGTGCCAGCAGATCGAAGGATTACAATGAGCAGTTCTTC.

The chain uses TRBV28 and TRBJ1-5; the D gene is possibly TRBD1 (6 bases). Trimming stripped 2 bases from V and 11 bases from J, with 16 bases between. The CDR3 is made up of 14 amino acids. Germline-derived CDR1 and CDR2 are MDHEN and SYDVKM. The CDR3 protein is CASSLPTGYGSQHF. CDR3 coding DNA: TGTGCCAGCAGTTTACCGACAGGCTATGGGTCCCAGCATTTT.

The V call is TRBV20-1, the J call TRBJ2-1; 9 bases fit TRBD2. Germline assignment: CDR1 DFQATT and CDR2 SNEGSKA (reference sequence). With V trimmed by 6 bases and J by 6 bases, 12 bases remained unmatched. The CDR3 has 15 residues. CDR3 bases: TGCAGTGCAGAACCGGGACTAGCTATGCCCAATGAGCAGTTCTTC. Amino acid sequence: CSAEPGLAMPNEQFF.

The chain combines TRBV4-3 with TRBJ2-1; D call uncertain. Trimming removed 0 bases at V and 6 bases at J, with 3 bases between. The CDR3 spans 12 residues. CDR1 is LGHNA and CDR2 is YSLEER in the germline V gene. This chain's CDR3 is CASSQDANEQFF. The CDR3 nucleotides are TGCGCCAGCAGCCAAGATGCCAATGAGCAGTTCTTC.

CDR3 coding DNA: TGTGCCAGCAGGGAGGGGGCCACCCAACTGGAATATGGCTACACCTTC. Its translation is CASREGATQLEYGYTF. This chain links TRBV28 with TRBJ1-2; 7 nucleotides align to TRBD1. CDR3 length equals 16 residues. The germline V gene encodes CDR1 MDHEN and CDR2 SYDVKM. Germline trimming cut 6 bases from V and 5 bases from J; bases unmatched to any gene: 15.

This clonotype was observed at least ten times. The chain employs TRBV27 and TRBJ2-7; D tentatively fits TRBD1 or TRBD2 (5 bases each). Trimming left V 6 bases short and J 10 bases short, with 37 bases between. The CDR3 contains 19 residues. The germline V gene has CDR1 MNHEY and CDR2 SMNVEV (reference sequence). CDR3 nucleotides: TGTGCCAGCAGCCTCACCACTAAAATAAACCGGGACGTTCTACGAGGACAGTACTTC. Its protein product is CASSLTTKINRDVLRGQYF.

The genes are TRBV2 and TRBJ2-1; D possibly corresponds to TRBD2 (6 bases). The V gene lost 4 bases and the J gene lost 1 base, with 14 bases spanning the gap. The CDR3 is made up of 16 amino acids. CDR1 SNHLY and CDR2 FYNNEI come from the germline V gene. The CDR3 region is CASSVGSGLSYNEQFF. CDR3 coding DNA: TGTGCCAGCAGTGTGGGGAGCGGGTTATCCTACAATGAGCAGTTCTTC.

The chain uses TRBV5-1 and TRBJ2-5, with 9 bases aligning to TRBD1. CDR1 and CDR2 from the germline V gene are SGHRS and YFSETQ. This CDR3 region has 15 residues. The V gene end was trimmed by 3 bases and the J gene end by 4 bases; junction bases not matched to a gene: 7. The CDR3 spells CASSSGQGWGETQYF. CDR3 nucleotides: TGCGCCAGCAGCTCAGGACAGGGGTGGGGAGAGACCCAGTACTTC.

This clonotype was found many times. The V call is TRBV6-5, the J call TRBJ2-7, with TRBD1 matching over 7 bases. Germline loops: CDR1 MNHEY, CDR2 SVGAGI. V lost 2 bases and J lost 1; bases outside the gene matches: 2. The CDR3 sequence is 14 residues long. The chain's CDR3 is CASSYAQGSYEQYF. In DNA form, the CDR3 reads TGTGCCAGCAGTTACGCACAGGGGTCCTACGAGCAGTACTTC.

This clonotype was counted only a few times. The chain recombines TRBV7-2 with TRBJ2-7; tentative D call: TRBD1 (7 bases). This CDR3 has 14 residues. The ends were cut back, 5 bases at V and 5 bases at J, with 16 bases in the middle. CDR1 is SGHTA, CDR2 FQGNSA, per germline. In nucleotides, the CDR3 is TGTGCCAGCAGCCCAGCAGGGGGGTATGACGAGCAGTACTTC. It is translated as CASSPAGGYDEQYF. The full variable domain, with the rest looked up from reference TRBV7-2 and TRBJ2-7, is GAGVSQSPSNKVTEKGKDVELRCDPISGHTALYWYRQSLGQGLEFLIYFQGNSAPDKSGLPSDRFSAERTGGSVSTLTIQRTQQEDSAVYLCASSPAGGYDEQYFGPGTRLTVT.

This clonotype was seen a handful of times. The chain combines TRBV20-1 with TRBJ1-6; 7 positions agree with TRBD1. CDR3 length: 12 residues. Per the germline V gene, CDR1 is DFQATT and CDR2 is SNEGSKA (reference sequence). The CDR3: CSSGGTNSPLHF. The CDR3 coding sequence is TGCAGCTCAGGGGGTACTAATTCACCCCTCCACTTT.

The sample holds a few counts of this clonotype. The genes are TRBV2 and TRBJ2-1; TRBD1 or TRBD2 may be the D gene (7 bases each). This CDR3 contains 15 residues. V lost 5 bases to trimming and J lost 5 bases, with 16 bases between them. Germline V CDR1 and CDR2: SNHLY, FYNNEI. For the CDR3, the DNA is TGTGCCAGCAGTACCCAGGGGGGGACGAACAATGAGCAGTTCTTC. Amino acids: CASSTQGGTNNEQFF.

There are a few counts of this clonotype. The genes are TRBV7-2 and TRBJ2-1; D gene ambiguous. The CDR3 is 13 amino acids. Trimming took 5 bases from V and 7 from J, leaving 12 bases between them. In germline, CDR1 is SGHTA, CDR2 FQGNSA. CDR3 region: CASSPTYQNEQFF. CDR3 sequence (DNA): TGTGCCAGCAGCCCCACCTACCAGAATGAGCAGTTCTTC.

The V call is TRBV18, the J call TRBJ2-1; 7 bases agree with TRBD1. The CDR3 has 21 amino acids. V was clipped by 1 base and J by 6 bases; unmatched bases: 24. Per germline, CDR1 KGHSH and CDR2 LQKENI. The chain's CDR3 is CASSPQSLGTGDRAEGNEQFF. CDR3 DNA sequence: TGTGCCAGCTCACCACAATCGTTGGGTACAGGAGACAGGGCCGAGGGCAATGAGCAGTTCTTC.

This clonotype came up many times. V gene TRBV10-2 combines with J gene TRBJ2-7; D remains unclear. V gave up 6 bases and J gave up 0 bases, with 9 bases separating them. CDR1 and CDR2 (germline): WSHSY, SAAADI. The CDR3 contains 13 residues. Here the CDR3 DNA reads TGCGCCAGCAGATTGGCGGCCTCCTACGAGCAGTACTTC. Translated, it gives CASRLAASYEQYF.

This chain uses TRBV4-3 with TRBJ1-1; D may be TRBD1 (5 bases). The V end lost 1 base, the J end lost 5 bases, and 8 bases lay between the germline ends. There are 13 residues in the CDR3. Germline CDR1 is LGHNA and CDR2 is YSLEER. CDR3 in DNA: TGCGCCAGCAGCCAAGCAGGGTTGACTGAAGCTTTCTTT. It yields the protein CASSQAGLTEAFF.

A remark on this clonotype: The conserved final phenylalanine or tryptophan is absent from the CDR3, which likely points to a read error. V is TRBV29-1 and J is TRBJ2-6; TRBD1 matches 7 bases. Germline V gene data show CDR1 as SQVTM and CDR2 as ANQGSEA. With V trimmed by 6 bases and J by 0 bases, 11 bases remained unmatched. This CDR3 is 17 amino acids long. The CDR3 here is CSVENRDRGSGANVLTL. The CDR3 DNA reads TGCAGCGTAGAGAACCGGGACAGAGGCTCTGGGGCCAACGTCCTGACTCTC.

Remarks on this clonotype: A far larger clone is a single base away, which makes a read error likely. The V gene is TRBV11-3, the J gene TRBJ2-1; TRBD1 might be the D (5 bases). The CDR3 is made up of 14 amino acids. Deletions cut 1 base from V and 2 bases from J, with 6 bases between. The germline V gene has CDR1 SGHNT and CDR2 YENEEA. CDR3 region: CASSLGGTYNEQFF. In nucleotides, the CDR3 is TGTGCCAGCAGCTTAGGGGGCACCTACAATGAGCAGTTCTTC.

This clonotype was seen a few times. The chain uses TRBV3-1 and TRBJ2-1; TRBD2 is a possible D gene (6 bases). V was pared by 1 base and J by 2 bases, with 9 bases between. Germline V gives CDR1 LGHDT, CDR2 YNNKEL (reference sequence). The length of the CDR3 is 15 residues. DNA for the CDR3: TGTGCCAGCAGCCAAGGGAGACTAGCCTACAATGAGCAGTTCTTC. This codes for CASSQGRLAYNEQFF.

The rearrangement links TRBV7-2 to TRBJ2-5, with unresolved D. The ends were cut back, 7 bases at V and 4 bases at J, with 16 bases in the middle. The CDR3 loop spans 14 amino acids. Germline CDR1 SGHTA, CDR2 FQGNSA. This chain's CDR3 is CASTLNWGGETQYF. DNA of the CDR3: TGTGCCAGCACCCTTAACTGGGGTGGAGAGACCCAGTACTTC.

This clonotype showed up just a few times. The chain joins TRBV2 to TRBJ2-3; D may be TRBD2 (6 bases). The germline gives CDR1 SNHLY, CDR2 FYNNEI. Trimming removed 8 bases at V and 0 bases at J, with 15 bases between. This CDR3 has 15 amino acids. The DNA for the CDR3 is TGTGCCAGCCCTCCTCCGGGACTCAGCACAGATACGCAGTATTTT. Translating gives CASPPPGLSTDTQYF.

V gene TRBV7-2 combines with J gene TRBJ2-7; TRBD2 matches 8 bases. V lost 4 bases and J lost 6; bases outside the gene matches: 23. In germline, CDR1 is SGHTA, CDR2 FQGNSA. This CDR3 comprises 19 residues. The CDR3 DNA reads TGTGCCAGCAGCTCACCCGGGGACGGAGCCGGGACTAGTCGTTTCGAGCAGTACTTC. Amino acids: CASSSPGDGAGTSRFEQYF.

The CDR3 loop reads CASSFEGGGVQYF. The CDR3 nucleotides read TGTGCCAGCAGCTTCGAGGGGGGCGGGGTTCAGTACTTC. The rearrangement links TRBV7-3 to TRBJ2-4; either TRBD1 or TRBD2 may supply D (6 bases each). The CDR3 has 13 residues. Trimming pared 3 bases from V and 11 bases from J, leaving 14 bases between. CDR1 and CDR2 (germline): SGHTA, FQGTGA. Based on the CDR3 plus reference TRBV7-3 and TRBJ2-4, the full variable domain is GAGVSQTPSNKVTEKGKYVELRCDPISGHTALYWYRQSLGQGPEFLIYFQGTGAADDSGLPNDRFFAVRPEGSVSTLKIQRTERGDSAVYLCASSFEGGGVQYFGAGTRLSVL.

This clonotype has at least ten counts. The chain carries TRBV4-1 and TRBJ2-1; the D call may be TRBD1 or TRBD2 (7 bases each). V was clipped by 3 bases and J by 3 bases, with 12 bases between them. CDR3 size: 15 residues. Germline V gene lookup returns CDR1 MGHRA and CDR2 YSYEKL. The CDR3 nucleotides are TGCGCCAGCAGCCAGGGGGGGACAGACTACAATGAGCAGTTCTTC. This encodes CASSQGGTDYNEQFF.

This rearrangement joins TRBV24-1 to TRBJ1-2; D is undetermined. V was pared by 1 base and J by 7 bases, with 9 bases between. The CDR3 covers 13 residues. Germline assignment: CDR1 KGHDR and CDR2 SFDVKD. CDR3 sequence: CATSDLEGTGYTF. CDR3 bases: TGTGCCACCAGTGATTTAGAGGGAACTGGCTACACCTTC.